This T cell receptor beta chain was captured in a study of shared clonotypes between healthy human individuals. This CDR3 is 15 amino acids long. Per the germline V gene, CDR1 is MNHNS and CDR2 is SASEGT. Trimming removed 7 bases from V and 6 bases from J; junction bases left unmatched: 11. Replicate sorted-subset PCRs were loaded with 150 to 250 ng DNA, roughly 33,000 T cell genomes. Generated by immunoSEQ multiplex PCR, the TCRdb table keeps only in-frame clones and is missing some. The sample shows some 2,500,000 clones, less than 95% of them seen only once. This TCR was sampled from a man between 18 and 35 years old in good health. Some clones in this sample may be carry-over from other donors' samples. The sequenced material came from naive CD4+ T cells from PBMCs. Stated subset: CD45RA+ positively selected. The J gene is TRBJ2-1, the V gene TRBV6-1, with TRBD1 matching 8 bases. CDR3 in DNA: TGTGCCAGCATGGTCCGGGACAGGCTAACCAATGAGCAGTTCTTC. The encoded protein is CASMVRDRLTNEQFF.